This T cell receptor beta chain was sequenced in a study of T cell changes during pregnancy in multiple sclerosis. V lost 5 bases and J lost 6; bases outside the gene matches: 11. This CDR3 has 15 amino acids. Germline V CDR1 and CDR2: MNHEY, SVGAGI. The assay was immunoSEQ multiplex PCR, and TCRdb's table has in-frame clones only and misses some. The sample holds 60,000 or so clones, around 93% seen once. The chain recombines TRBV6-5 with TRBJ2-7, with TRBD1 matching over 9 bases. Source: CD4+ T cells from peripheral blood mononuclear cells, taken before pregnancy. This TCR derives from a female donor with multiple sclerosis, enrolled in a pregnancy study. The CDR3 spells CASSPSLWTGAEQYF. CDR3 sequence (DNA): TGTGCCAGCAGTCCGTCCCTTTGGACAGGGGCCGAGCAGTACTTC.